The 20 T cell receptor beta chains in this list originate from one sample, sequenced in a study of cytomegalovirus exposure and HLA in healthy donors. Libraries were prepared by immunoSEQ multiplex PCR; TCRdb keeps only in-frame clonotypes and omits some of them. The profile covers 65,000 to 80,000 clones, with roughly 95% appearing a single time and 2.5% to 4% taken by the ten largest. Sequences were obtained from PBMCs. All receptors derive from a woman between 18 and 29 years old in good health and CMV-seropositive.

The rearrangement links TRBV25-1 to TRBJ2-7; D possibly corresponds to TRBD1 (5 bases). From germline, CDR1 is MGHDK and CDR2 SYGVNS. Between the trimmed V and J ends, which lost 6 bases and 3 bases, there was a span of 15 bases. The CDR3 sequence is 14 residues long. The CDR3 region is CASRPPDGHYEQYF. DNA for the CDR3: TGTGCCAGCAGACCGCCGGACGGACACTACGAGCAGTACTTC.

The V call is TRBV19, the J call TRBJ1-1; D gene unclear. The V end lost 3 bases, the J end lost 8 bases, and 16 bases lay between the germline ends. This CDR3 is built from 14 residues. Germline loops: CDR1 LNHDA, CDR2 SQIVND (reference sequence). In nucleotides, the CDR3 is TGTGCCAGTAGTATCGCCGACGGGATAATCGAAGCTTTCTTT. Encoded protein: CASSIADGIIEAFF.

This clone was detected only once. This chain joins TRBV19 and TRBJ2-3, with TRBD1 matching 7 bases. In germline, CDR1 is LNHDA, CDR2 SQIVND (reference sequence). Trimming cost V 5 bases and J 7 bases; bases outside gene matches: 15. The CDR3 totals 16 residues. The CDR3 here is CASSPSANRGRNTQYF. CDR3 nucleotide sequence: TGTGCCAGTAGTCCGAGCGCGAATAGGGGGCGAAATACGCAGTATTTT.

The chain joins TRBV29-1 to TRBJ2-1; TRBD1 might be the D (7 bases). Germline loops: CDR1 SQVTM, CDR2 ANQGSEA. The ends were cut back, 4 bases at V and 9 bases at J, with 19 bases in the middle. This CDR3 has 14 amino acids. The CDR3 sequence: CSVGRGAGGTEQFF. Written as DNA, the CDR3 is TGCAGCGTTGGGAGGGGCGCAGGGGGAACTGAGCAGTTCTTC.

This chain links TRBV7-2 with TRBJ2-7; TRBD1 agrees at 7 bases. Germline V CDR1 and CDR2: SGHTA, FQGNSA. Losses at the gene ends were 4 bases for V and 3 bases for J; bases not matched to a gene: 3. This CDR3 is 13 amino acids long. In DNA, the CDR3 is TGTGCCAGCAGCTGGGACAGCCGCTACGAGCAGTACTTC. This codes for CASSWDSRYEQYF.

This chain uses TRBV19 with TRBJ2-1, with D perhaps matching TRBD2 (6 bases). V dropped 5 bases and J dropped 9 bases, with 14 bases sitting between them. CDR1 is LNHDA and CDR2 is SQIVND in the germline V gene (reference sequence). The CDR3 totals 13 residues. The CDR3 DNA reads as TGTGCCAGTAGTTTCCCCCCCGGGGGTGAGCAGTTCTTC. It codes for CASSFPPGGEQFF.

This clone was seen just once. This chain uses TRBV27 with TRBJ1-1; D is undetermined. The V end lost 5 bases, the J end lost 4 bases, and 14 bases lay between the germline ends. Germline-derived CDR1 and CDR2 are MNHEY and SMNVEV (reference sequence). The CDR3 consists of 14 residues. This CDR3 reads CASSRSPGGTEAFF. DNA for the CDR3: TGTGCCAGCAGTCGATCACCGGGTGGCACTGAAGCTTTCTTT.

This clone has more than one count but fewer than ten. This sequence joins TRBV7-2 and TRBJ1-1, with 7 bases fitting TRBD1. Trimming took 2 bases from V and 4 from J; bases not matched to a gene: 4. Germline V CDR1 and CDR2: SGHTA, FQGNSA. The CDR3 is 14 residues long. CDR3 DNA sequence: TGTGCCAGCAGCTTATTGACAGGGACCACTGAAGCTTTCTTT. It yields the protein CASSLLTGTTEAFF.

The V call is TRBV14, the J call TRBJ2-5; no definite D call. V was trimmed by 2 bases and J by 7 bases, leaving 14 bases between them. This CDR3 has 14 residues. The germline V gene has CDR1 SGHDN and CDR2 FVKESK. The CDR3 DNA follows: TGTGCCAGCAGCCAAATAGGCGAGGTGTCGACCCAGTACTTC. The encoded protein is CASSQIGEVSTQYF.

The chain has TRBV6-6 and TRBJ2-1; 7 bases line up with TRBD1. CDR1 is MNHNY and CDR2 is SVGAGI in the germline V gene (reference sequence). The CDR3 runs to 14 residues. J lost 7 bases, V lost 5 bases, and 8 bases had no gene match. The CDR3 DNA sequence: TGTGCCAGCAGTCCGGGACAGTATTTAAATGAGCAGTTCTTC. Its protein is CASSPGQYLNEQFF.

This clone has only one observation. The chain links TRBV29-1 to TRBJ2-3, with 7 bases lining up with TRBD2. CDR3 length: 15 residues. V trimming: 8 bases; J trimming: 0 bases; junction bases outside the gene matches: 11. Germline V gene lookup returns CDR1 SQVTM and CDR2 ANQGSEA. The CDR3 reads CSSKEWGGSTDTQYF. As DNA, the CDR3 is TGCAGCTCCAAGGAGTGGGGGGGAAGCACAGATACGCAGTATTTT.

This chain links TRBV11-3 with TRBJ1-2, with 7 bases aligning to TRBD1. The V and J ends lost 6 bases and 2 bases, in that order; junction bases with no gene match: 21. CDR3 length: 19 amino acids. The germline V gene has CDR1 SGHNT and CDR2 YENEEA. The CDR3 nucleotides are TGTGCCAGCAGTTGGGGACTTCTCGGGGACAGTTCGGTAAACTATGGCTACACCTTC. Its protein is CASSWGLLGDSSVNYGYTF.

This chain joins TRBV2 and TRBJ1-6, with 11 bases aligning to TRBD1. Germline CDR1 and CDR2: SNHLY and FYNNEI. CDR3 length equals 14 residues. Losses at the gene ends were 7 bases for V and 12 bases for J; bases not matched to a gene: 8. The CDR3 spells CASTRGTGGEPLHF. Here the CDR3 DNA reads TGTGCCAGCACCCGAGGGACAGGGGGTGAACCCCTCCACTTT.

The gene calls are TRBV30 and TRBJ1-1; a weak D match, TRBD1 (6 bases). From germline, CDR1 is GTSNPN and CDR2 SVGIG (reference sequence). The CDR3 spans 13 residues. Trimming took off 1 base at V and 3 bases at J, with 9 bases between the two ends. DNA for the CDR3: TGTGCCTGGAGTGCGGGGGGCCACACTGAAGCTTTCTTT. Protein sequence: CAWSAGGHTEAFF.

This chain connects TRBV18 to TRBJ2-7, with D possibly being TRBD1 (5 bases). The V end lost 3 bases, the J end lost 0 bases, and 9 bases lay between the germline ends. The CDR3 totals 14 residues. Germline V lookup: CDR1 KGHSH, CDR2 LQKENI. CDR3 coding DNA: TGTGCCAGCTCACCCCGGCAGGGCTCCTACGAGCAGTACTTC. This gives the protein CASSPRQGSYEQYF.

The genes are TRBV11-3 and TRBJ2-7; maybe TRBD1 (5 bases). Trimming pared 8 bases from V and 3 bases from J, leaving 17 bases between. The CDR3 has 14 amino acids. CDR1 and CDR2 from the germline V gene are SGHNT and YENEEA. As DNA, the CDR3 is TGTGCCAGCTCCCCCCCAGGGTTCTGCTACGAGCAGTACTTC. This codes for CASSPPGFCYEQYF.

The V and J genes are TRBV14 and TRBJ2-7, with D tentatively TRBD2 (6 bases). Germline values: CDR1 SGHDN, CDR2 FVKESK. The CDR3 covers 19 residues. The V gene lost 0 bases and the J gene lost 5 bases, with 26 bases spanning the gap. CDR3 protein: CASSQDLPFSLTSLNEQYF. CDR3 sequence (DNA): TGTGCCAGCAGCCAAGATTTACCGTTTAGCTTGACTAGTTTAAACGAGCAGTACTTC.

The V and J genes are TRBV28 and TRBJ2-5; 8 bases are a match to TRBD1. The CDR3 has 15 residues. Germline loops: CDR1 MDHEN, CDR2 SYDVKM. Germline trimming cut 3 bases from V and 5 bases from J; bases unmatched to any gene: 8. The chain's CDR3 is CASSLNRGIFETQYF. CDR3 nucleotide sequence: TGTGCCAGCAGTTTGAACAGGGGGATTTTCGAGACCCAGTACTTC.

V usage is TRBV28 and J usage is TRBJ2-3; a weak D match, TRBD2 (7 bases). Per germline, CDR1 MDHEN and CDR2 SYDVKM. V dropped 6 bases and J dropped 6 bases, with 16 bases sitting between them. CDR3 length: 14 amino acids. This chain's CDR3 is CASSHEGGGDTQYF. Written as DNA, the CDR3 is TGTGCCAGCAGCCACGAAGGGGGAGGGGATACGCAGTATTTT. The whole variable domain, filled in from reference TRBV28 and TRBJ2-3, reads DVKVTQSSRYLVKRTGEKVFLECVQDMDHENMFWYRQDPGLGLRLIYFSYDVKMKEKGDIPEGYSVSREKKERFSLILESASTNQTSMYLCASSHEGGGDTQYFGPGTRLTVL.

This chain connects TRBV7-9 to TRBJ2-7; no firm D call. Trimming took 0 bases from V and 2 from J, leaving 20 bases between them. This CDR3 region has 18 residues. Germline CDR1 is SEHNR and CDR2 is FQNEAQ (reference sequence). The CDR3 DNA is TGTGCCAGCAGCTTAGCGGGCAGTGGAAAAGCCTATACCTACGAGCAGTACTTC. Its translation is CASSLAGSGKAYTYEQYF.